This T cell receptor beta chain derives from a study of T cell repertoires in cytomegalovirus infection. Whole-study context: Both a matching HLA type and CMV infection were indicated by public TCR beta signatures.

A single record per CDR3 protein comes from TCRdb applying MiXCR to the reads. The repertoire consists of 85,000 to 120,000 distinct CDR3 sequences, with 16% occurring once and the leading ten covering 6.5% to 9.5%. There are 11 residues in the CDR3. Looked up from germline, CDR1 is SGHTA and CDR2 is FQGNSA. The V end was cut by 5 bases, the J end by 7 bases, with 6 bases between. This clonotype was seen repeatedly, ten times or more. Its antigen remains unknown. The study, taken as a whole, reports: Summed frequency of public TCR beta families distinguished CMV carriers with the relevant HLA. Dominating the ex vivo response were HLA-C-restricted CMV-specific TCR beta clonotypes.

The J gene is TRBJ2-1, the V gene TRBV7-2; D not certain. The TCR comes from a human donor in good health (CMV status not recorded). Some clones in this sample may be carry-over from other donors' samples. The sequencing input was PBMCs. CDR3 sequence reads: CASSLSNEQFF. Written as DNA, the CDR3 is TGTGCCAGCAGCCTAAGTAATGAGCAGTTCTTC. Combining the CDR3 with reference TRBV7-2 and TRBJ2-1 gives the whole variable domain GAGVSQSPSNKVTEKGKDVELRCDPISGHTALYWYRQSLGQGLEFLIYFQGNSAPDKSGLPSDRFSAERTGGSVSTLTIQRTQQEDSAVYLCASSLSNEQFFGPGTRLTVL.